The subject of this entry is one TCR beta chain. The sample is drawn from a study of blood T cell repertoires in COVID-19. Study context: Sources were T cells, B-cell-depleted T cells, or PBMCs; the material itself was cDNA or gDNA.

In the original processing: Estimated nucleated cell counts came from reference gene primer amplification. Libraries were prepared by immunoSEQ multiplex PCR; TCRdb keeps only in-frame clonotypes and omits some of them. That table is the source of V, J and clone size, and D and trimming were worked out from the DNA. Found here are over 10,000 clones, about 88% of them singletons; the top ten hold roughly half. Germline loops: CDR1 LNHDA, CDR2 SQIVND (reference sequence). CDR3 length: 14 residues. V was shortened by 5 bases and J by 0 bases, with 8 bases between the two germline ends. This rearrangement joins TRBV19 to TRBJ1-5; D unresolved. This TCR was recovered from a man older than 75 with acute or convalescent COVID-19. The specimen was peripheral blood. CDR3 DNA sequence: TGTGCCAGTAGTCGGGTCAGTAGCAATCAGCCCCAGCATTTT. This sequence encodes CASSRVSSNQPQHF.